This T cell receptor beta chain was identified during a study of technical replicates of blood from a few donors. Produced via immunoSEQ multiplex PCR; TCRdb's table is partial and in-frame only. Of 55,000 to 85,000 clones in the sample, approximately 96% were seen once. This TCR derives from a human donor in good health. Sequenced: T cells isolated from PBMCs.

CDR3 sequence (DNA): TGTGCCAGTAGTATATTAGGAGCGAGCAATGAGCAGTTCTTC. Amino acid sequence: CASSILGASNEQFF. J is TRBJ2-1 and V is TRBV19; the D is unclear. The V and J ends lost 2 bases and 6 bases respectively, with 11 bases between them. The CDR3 is 14 residues long. Germline CDR1 and CDR2: LNHDA and SQIVND (reference sequence). The full variable domain, in which reference TRBV19 and TRBJ2-1 provide the parts outside the CDR3, is DGGITQSPKYLFRKEGQNVTLSCEQNLNHDAMYWYRQDPGQGLRLIYYSQIVNDFQKGDIAEGYSVSREKKESFPLTVTSAQKNPTAFYLCASSILGASNEQFFGPGTRLTVL.